The 31 T cell receptor beta chains listed next were all sequenced from one sample in a study of T cell repertoires in aging, cancer and after chemotherapy. Multiplex touch-down PCR with TRB-A/B primers amplified rearranged V-D-J TRB sequences. One entry per CDR3 protein, called by TCRdb with MiXCR from the multiplex PCR reads. This sample has about 8,700 distinct CDR3 sequences; roughly 53% occur once, and the top ten carry roughly 21%. Amplification of TCR beta used genomic DNA extracted from peripheral blood. Sequencing used blood. The receptors come from a human donor in good health.

The chain combines TRBV6-1 with TRBJ1-2, with 11 bases identical to TRBD1. V shed 5 bases and J 4 bases; nucleotides not matched to a gene: 9. Germline assignment: CDR1 MNHNS and CDR2 SASEGT. The CDR3 runs 16 residues. CDR3 sequence: CASSYIRTGGGYGYTF. DNA of the CDR3: TGTGCCAGCAGTTATATTCGGACAGGGGGCGGCTATGGCTACACCTTC.

The chain recombines TRBV20-1 with TRBJ2-7; D not certain. Trimming pared 1 base from V and 2 bases from J, leaving 6 bases between. Germline CDR1 DFQATT, CDR2 SNEGSKA (reference sequence). The CDR3 covers 12 residues. The CDR3 sequence is CSARGLAYEQYF. CDR3 sequence (DNA): TGCAGTGCTAGAGGACTTGCCTACGAGCAGTACTTC.

This clonotype has a handful of counts. The CDR3 DNA is TGTGCCTTAAAACTCGAGGGGGTACAAGAGACCCAGTACTTC. Translated, it gives CALKLEGVQETQYF. The genes are TRBV30 and TRBJ2-5; tentative D call: TRBD1 (6 bases). The CDR3 spans 14 residues. Looked up from germline, CDR1 is GTSNPN and CDR2 is SVGIG (reference sequence). The ends were cut back, 7 bases at V and 2 bases at J, with 17 bases in the middle.

The V gene is TRBV5-4, the J gene TRBJ1-6, with 8 bases lining up with TRBD1. The germline V gene has CDR1 SGHNT and CDR2 YYREEE (reference sequence). After removal of 5 bases from V and 6 bases from J, the junction contained 4 bases not matched to a gene. This CDR3 comprises 14 residues. This CDR3 reads CASRRDRGNSPLHF. The DNA of the CDR3 is TGTGCCAGCAGGCGTGACAGGGGTAATTCACCCCTCCACTTT.

This sequence joins TRBV5-4 and TRBJ2-2, with 8 bases fitting TRBD2. This CDR3 comprises 16 residues. Germline loops: CDR1 SGHNT, CDR2 YYREEE (reference sequence). The V gene end was trimmed by 2 bases and the J gene end by 6 bases; junction bases not matched to a gene: 9. CDR3 in DNA: TGTGCCAGCAGCTTCAGGGCGGGGGGTCCAGCCGGGGAGCTGTTTTTT. Protein: CASSFRAGGPAGELFF. The whole variable domain, remainder taken from reference TRBV5-4 and TRBJ2-2, is ETGVTQSPTHLIKTRGQQVTLRCSSQSGHNTVSWYQQALGQGPQFIFQYYREEENGRGNFPPRFSGLQFPNYSSELNVNALELDDSALYLCASSFRAGGPAGELFFGEGSRLTVL.

The rearrangement joins TRBV30 to TRBJ2-7, with 7 positions matching TRBD1. This CDR3 region has 14 residues. V was pared by 7 bases and J by 0 bases, with 9 bases of the junction left unmatched. CDR1 and CDR2 (germline): GTSNPN, SVGIG (reference sequence). This chain's CDR3 is CAYTGVAGSYEQYF. The CDR3 DNA is TGTGCCTACACAGGGGTTGCGGGCTCCTACGAGCAGTACTTC. Together with reference TRBV30 and TRBJ2-7, the CDR3 gives the full variable domain: SQTIHQWPATLVQPVGSPLSLECTVEGTSNPNLYWYRQAAGRGLQLLFYSVGIGQISSEVPQNLSASRPQDRQFILSSKKLLLSDSGFYLCAYTGVAGSYEQYFGPGTRLTVT.

The table lists this clonotype with a few counts. The chain uses TRBV30 and TRBJ2-7; TRBD2 is a possible D gene (5 bases). The CDR3 has 14 amino acids. Trimming removed 1 base at V and 3 bases at J, with 13 bases between. Per the germline V gene, CDR1 is GTSNPN and CDR2 is SVGIG (reference sequence). CDR3 nucleotide sequence: TGTGCCTGGAGTGGAGGGAATTTTGTCTACGAGCAGTACTTC. It codes for CAWSGGNFVYEQYF.

V usage is TRBV5-4 and J usage is TRBJ2-1; TRBD2 aligns across 14 bases. Germline V CDR1 and CDR2: SGHNT, YYREEE (reference sequence). CDR3 length: 21 residues. Germline trimming cut 4 bases from V and 3 bases from J; bases unmatched to any gene: 18. CDR3 bases: TGTGCCAGCAGCGATAGGTCTATGGGACTAGCGGGAGTGGTTAACTACAATGAGCAGTTCTTC. Translation gives CASSDRSMGLAGVVNYNEQFF.

Written as DNA, the CDR3 is TGTGCCAGCTGCCGGGGGAACTACGAGCAGTACTTC. Translation gives CASCRGNYEQYF. V gene TRBV6-2 or TRBV6-3 combines with J gene TRBJ2-7; D may be TRBD2 (6 bases). There are 12 residues in the CDR3. The V gene lost 8 bases and the J gene lost 3 bases, with 11 bases spanning the gap. Germline V gene sequence: CDR1 MNHEY, CDR2 SVGEGT.

V usage is TRBV18 and J usage is TRBJ1-1, with D tentatively TRBD1 (6 bases). The CDR3 length is 14 residues. Trimming left V 6 bases short and J 1 base short, with 12 bases between. Germline loops: CDR1 KGHSH, CDR2 LQKENI. The CDR3 reads CASSSRTENTEAFF. The CDR3 nucleotides read TGTGCCAGCTCCTCAAGGACAGAGAACACTGAAGCTTTCTTT.

The chain recombines TRBV12-3 or TRBV12-4 with TRBJ1-5; 7 nucleotides align to TRBD1. CDR3 length: 16 residues. J lost 5 bases, V lost 5 bases, and 12 bases had no gene match. CDR3 DNA: TGTGCCAGCAGTACCTCCGGGACAGAGAGCGATCAGCCCCAGCATTTT. This encodes CASSTSGTESDQPQHF.

The chain is built from TRBV20-1 and TRBJ2-7; 8 nucleotides agree with TRBD2. Germline V gene lookup returns CDR1 DFQATT and CDR2 SNEGSKA (reference sequence). The CDR3 is 15 amino acids. V trimming: 6 bases; J trimming: 5 bases; junction bases outside the gene matches: 15. CDR3 bases: TGCAGTGCGCTCACCGGGAGCGGGAGATACAACGAGCAGTACTTC. Encoded protein: CSALTGSGRYNEQYF.

This clonotype was seen more than once but under ten times. This chain connects TRBV19 to TRBJ2-2; D may be TRBD1 or TRBD2 (5 bases each). The CDR3 totals 13 residues. V lost 7 bases, J lost 4 bases, and 10 bases lay in between. Germline V gene lookup returns CDR1 LNHDA and CDR2 SQIVND (reference sequence). For the CDR3, the DNA is TGTGCCAGTAATAAAGGGACCACCGGGGAGCTGTTTTTT. Protein sequence: CASNKGTTGELFF.

This clonotype turned up a few times. V usage is TRBV5-5 and J usage is TRBJ1-1; D not resolved. The germline V and J ends were trimmed by 1 base and 0 bases, with 7 bases remaining between them. The length of the CDR3 is 14 residues. Per germline, CDR1 SGHKS and CDR2 YYEKEE (reference sequence). CDR3 coding DNA: TGTGCCAGCAGCTTGCTCCAGCTGAACACTGAAGCTTTCTTT. This gives the protein CASSLLQLNTEAFF. Based on the CDR3 plus reference TRBV5-5 and TRBJ1-1, the full variable domain is DAGVTQSPTHLIKTRGQQVTLRCSPISGHKSVSWYQQVLGQGPQFIFQYYEKEERGRGNFPDRFSARQFPNYSSELNVNALLLGDSALYLCASSLLQLNTEAFFGQGTRLTVV.

This sequence joins TRBV20-1 and TRBJ2-1, with a weak D call TRBD1 (6 bases). Germline V gene sequence: CDR1 DFQATT, CDR2 SNEGSKA (reference sequence). V lost 2 bases to trimming and J lost 0 bases, with 8 bases between them. The CDR3 spans 14 residues. CDR3 sequence: CSARRTASYNEQFF. The CDR3 bases are TGCAGTGCTAGACGGACAGCCTCCTACAATGAGCAGTTCTTC.

This clonotype was recorded a few times. The chain couples TRBV6-5 to TRBJ2-1; no clear D gene. Germline V CDR1 and CDR2: MNHEY, SVGAGI. The CDR3 totals 12 residues. Trimming stripped 3 bases from V and 9 bases from J, with 9 bases between. The CDR3 nucleotides read TGTGCCAGCAGTTATACGGGTACTGAGCAGTTCTTC. It yields the protein CASSYTGTEQFF.

The chain carries TRBV29-1 and TRBJ1-1; D possibly corresponds to TRBD1 (5 bases). Germline V gene data show CDR1 as SQVTM and CDR2 as ANQGSEA. The CDR3 totals 14 residues. Trimming took off 2 bases at V and 1 base at J, with 11 bases between the two ends. Here the CDR3 reads CSVERGSKNTEAFF. DNA for the CDR3: TGCAGCGTTGAAAGGGGAAGTAAGAACACTGAAGCTTTCTTT.

The chain links TRBV27 to TRBJ2-1; a weak D match, TRBD2 (5 bases). The germline V gene encodes CDR1 MNHEY and CDR2 SMNVEV (reference sequence). The CDR3 sequence is 13 residues long. Trimming stripped 4 bases from V and 10 bases from J, with 14 bases between. The CDR3 sequence: CASSYDWEREQFF. In DNA form, the CDR3 reads TGTGCCAGCAGTTATGACTGGGAGCGAGAGCAGTTCTTC.

The genes are TRBV14 and TRBJ2-1; a weak D match, TRBD2 (6 bases). Germline CDR1 and CDR2: SGHDN and FVKESK. The length of the CDR3 is 14 residues. Deletions cut 1 base from V and 7 bases from J, with 11 bases between. The CDR3 sequence: CASSQVKGRNEQFF. The CDR3 DNA reads TGTGCCAGCAGCCAAGTCAAAGGGAGGAATGAGCAGTTCTTC.

As for this clonotype: A read error may produce the germline difference seen at one junction end. V and J are TRBV5-6 and TRBJ2-5; 8 nucleotides agree with TRBD2. Germline V gene data show CDR1 as SGHDT and CDR2 as YYEEEE. This CDR3 has 15 amino acids. The DNA of the CDR3 is TGTTCCAGCAGCTTGGCACTAGCGGTCCAAGAGACCCAGTACTTC. It codes for CSSSLALAVQETQYF.

The chain employs TRBV6-2 or TRBV6-3 and TRBJ1-5; 8 positions agree with TRBD1. J lost 4 bases, V lost 5 bases, and 4 bases had no gene match. Germline lookup yields CDR1 MNHEY and CDR2 SVGEGT. The CDR3 totals 14 residues. The CDR3 sequence: CASSRQGNNQPQHF. CDR3 in DNA: TGTGCCAGCAGTCGACAGGGGAATAATCAGCCCCAGCATTTT.

This clonotype was seen only a few times. V and J are TRBV18 and TRBJ2-7, with a weak D call TRBD1 (7 bases). From germline, CDR1 is KGHSH and CDR2 LQKENI. The CDR3 extends over 14 amino acids. Between the trimmed V and J ends, which lost 3 bases and 6 bases, there was a span of 15 bases. The CDR3 loop is CASSPGAGGGEQYF. The CDR3 region has the DNA TGTGCCAGCTCACCTGGGGCAGGGGGAGGCGAGCAGTACTTC.

CDR3 DNA sequence: TGTGCCAGCTCACCACCGACTAGCGGGGGGTATACGCAGTATTTT. This sequence encodes CASSPPTSGGYTQYF. The V and J genes are TRBV18 and TRBJ2-3; 13 bases are a match to TRBD2. Per germline, CDR1 KGHSH and CDR2 LQKENI. The junction had 1 base not matched to a gene; V was cut back by 0 bases and J by 7 bases. This CDR3 has 15 amino acids.

J is TRBJ2-7 and V is TRBV7-6; D unclear. Germline assignment: CDR1 SGHVS and CDR2 FNYEAQ. The length of the CDR3 is 13 residues. The ends were cut back, 4 bases at V and 6 bases at J, with 13 bases in the middle. CDR3: CASSSSGEREQYF. The CDR3 DNA reads as TGTGCCAGCAGCTCAAGTGGGGAACGCGAGCAGTACTTC. The full variable domain, completed using reference TRBV7-6 and TRBJ2-7, is GAGVSQSPRYKVTKRGQDVALRCDPISGHVSLYWYRQALGQGPEFLTYFNYEAQQDKSGLPNDRFSAERPEGSISTLTIQRTEQRDSAMYRCASSSSGEREQYFGPGTRLTVT.

The chain links TRBV20-1 to TRBJ1-1, with 7 nucleotides matching TRBD1. Germline V gene data show CDR1 as DFQATT and CDR2 as SNEGSKA (reference sequence). The CDR3 runs to 12 residues. V gave up 2 bases and J gave up 8 bases; unmatched junction bases: 5. The CDR3 loop reads CSARSGQAEAFF. CDR3 bases: TGCAGTGCTAGATCCGGACAGGCGGAAGCTTTCTTT.

CDR3 loop: CASSPHGGWSEQFF. The CDR3 DNA reads TGTGCCAGCTCACCCCACGGGGGTTGGAGTGAGCAGTTCTTC. V is TRBV18 and J is TRBJ2-1; D is possibly TRBD2 (6 bases). Germline CDR1 is KGHSH and CDR2 is LQKENI. V was pared by 3 bases and J by 9 bases, with 15 bases between. This CDR3 is built from 14 residues.

This sequence joins TRBV6-1 and TRBJ1-2, with TRBD1 as a possible D gene (6 bases). CDR3 length equals 14 residues. Trimming removed 5 bases at V and 4 bases at J, with 14 bases between. CDR1 is MNHNS and CDR2 is SASEGT in the germline V gene. CDR3 region: CASSYVRGGYGYTF. Here the CDR3 DNA reads TGTGCCAGCAGTTACGTCAGGGGCGGCTATGGCTACACCTTC.

This CDR3 is CASTTEDATGELFF. In DNA, the CDR3 is TGTGCCAGCACTACCGAGGACGCCACCGGGGAGCTGTTTTTT. The chain uses TRBV6-1 and TRBJ2-2, with D unresolved. Germline CDR1 reads MNHNS; CDR2 reads SASEGT. V lost 7 bases, J lost 4 bases, and 13 bases lay in between. The CDR3 contains 14 residues.

CDR3 sequence: CASRPTTVSGANVLTF. The DNA of the CDR3 is TGTGCCAGCAGGCCAACAACAGTCTCTGGGGCCAACGTCCTGACTTTC. The chain uses TRBV12-3 or TRBV12-4 and TRBJ2-6, with D hard to call. The CDR3 runs to 16 residues. Trimming removed 6 bases from V and 0 bases from J, with 12 bases in between.

The V and J genes are TRBV6-5 and TRBJ2-1; 8 nucleotides align to TRBD2. V shed 6 bases, J shed 0 bases, and the junction held 13 bases outside the gene matches. CDR3 length: 18 amino acids. Germline loops: CDR1 MNHEY, CDR2 SVGAGI. The chain's CDR3 is CASRGTGGLAASYNEQFF. The CDR3 DNA reads as TGTGCCAGCAGGGGGACGGGGGGGCTCGCGGCCTCCTACAATGAGCAGTTCTTC.

In its sample, this clonotype was seen a few times. The chain links TRBV27 to TRBJ1-5; 11 bases align to TRBD1. This CDR3 contains 15 residues. V lost 5 bases to trimming and J lost 6 bases; unmatched junction nucleotides: 6. Germline CDR1 MNHEY, CDR2 SMNVEV (reference sequence). CDR3 amino acids: CASSPDRGRGQPQHF. The CDR3 region has the DNA TGTGCCAGCAGTCCGGACAGGGGGCGCGGTCAGCCCCAGCATTTT.